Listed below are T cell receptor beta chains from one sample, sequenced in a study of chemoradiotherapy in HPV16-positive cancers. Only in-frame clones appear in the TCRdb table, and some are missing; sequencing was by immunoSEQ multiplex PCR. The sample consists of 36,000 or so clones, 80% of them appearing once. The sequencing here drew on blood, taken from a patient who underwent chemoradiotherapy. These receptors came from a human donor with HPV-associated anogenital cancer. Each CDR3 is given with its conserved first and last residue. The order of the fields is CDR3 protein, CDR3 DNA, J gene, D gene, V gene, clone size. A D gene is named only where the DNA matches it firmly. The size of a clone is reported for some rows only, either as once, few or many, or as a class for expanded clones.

CDR3 protein: CASRAQGDVGELFF; CDR3 DNA: TGCGCCAGCAGAGCACAGGGGGACGTCGGGGAGCTGTTTTTT; J gene: TRBJ2-2; D gene: TRBD1; V gene: TRBV10-2; clone size: NA
CDR3 protein: CASSFQSWTEAFF; CDR3 DNA: TGTGCCAGCAGTTTTCAAAGTTGGACTGAAGCTTTCTTT; J gene: TRBJ1-1; D gene: NA; V gene: TRBV6-5; clone size: NA
CDR3 protein: CSVDPSGVYNEQFF; CDR3 DNA: TGCAGCGTTGATCCCAGCGGGGTATACAATGAGCAGTTCTTC; J gene: TRBJ2-1; D gene: TRBD2; V gene: TRBV29-1; clone size: once
CDR3 protein: CATEGGRTDTQYF; CDR3 DNA: TGTGCCACTGAGGGGGGACGCACAGATACGCAGTATTTT; J gene: TRBJ2-3; D gene: NA; V gene: TRBV7-2; clone size: NA
CDR3 protein: CASSLTGTGGSPLHF; CDR3 DNA: TGTGCCAGTAGTCTAACCGGGACAGGGGGTTCACCCCTCCACTTT; J gene: TRBJ1-6; D gene: TRBD1; V gene: TRBV19; clone size: NA
CDR3 protein: CASSEVLPEAFF; CDR3 DNA: TGTGCCAGCAGTGAAGTTCTCCCCGAAGCTTTCTTT; J gene: TRBJ1-1; D gene: NA; V gene: TRBV6-1; clone size: NA
CDR3 protein: CASSSTGPEQYF; CDR3 DNA: TGTGCCAGCAGCTCAACAGGGCCCGAGCAGTACTTC; J gene: TRBJ2-7; D gene: NA; V gene: TRBV7-9; clone size: NA
CDR3 protein: CAINGGRNGYTF; CDR3 DNA: TGTGCCATCAACGGGGGGAGAAATGGCTACACCTTC; J gene: TRBJ1-2; D gene: NA; V gene: TRBV10-3; clone size: NA
CDR3 protein: CASSRAQGDTEAFF; CDR3 DNA: TGTGCCAGCAGCCGCGCCCAGGGTGACACTGAAGCTTTCTTT; J gene: TRBJ1-1; D gene: NA; V gene: TRBV7-2; clone size: few
CDR3 protein: CASSYSKYGSGKTQYF; CDR3 DNA: TGTGCCAGCAGTTACTCGAAGTACGGGAGCGGCAAGACCCAGTACTTC; J gene: TRBJ2-5; D gene: NA; V gene: TRBV6-6; clone size: NA
CDR3 protein: CASSLVGQPSSYNEQFF; CDR3 DNA: TGTGCCAGCAGCTTAGTGGGGCAGCCAAGCTCCTACAATGAGCAGTTCTTC; J gene: TRBJ2-1; D gene: NA; V gene: TRBV7-9; clone size: NA
CDR3 protein: CSVDFTSGNQPQHF; CDR3 DNA: TGCAGCGTTGATTTTACATCGGGCAATCAGCCCCAGCATTTT; J gene: TRBJ1-5; D gene: NA; V gene: TRBV29-1; clone size: NA
CDR3 protein: CASSTLFLGGSGNEQYF; CDR3 DNA: TGTGCCAGTAGCACCCTCTTTTTGGGAGGCAGCGGTAACGAGCAGTACTTC; J gene: TRBJ2-7; D gene: NA; V gene: TRBV19; clone size: NA
CDR3 protein: CASTLLIQGHRAEAFF; CDR3 DNA: TGCGCCAGCACCCTATTAATCCAGGGTCATAGGGCTGAAGCTTTCTTT; J gene: TRBJ1-1; D gene: NA; V gene: TRBV5-1; clone size: NA
CDR3 protein: CASSYSAGGGYEQYF; CDR3 DNA: TGTGCCAGCAGTTACTCAGCAGGGGGCGGCTACGAGCAGTACTTC; J gene: TRBJ2-7; D gene: TRBD1; V gene: TRBV6-5; clone size: NA
CDR3 protein: CASSPGYSPLHF; CDR3 DNA: TGCGCCAGCAGTCCGGGTTATTCACCCCTCCACTTT; J gene: TRBJ1-6; D gene: NA; V gene: TRBV5-1; clone size: NA
CDR3 protein: CAISARGAGANVLTF; CDR3 DNA: TGTGCCATCAGTGCCAGGGGCGCTGGGGCCAACGTCCTGACTTTC; J gene: TRBJ2-6; D gene: NA; V gene: TRBV10-3; clone size: NA
CDR3 protein: CASTAGGISYNEQFF; CDR3 DNA: TGTGCCAGCACCGCTGGAGGGATCTCCTACAATGAGCAGTTCTTC; J gene: TRBJ2-1; D gene: NA; V gene: TRBV25-1; clone size: few
CDR3 protein: CASSPKQGGVNTEAFF; CDR3 DNA: TGTGCCAGCTCACCGAAACAGGGAGGTGTGAACACTGAAGCTTTCTTT; J gene: TRBJ1-1; D gene: NA; V gene: TRBV18; clone size: few
CDR3 protein: CASTQGAGGPQAKNIQYF; CDR3 DNA: TGTGCCAGTACCCAGGGGGCGGGGGGCCCCCAAGCCAAAAACATTCAGTACTTC; J gene: TRBJ2-4; D gene: NA; V gene: TRBV19; clone size: NA
CDR3 protein: CASSQAPSTEAFF; CDR3 DNA: TGTGCCAGCAGCCAAGCCCCCAGCACTGAAGCTTTCTTT; J gene: TRBJ1-1; D gene: NA; V gene: TRBV14; clone size: NA
CDR3 protein: CASSQSGANEQFF; CDR3 DNA: TGTGCCAGCAGTCAATCGGGGGCCAATGAGCAGTTCTTC; J gene: TRBJ2-1; D gene: NA; V gene: TRBV7-2; clone size: once
CDR3 protein: CASSPSTGTGDTF; CDR3 DNA: TGTGCCAGCAGTCCCAGTACCGGGACAGGGGACACCTTC; J gene: TRBJ1-2; D gene: TRBD1; V gene: TRBV6-1; clone size: NA
CDR3 protein: CATLAGALTDTQYF; CDR3 DNA: TGTGCCACACTAGCGGGGGCCCTCACAGATACGCAGTATTTT; J gene: TRBJ2-3; D gene: TRBD2; V gene: TRBV10-3; clone size: NA
CDR3 protein: CASSLAGANVLTF; CDR3 DNA: TGTGCCAGCAGCTTGGCAGGGGCCAACGTCCTGACTTTC; J gene: TRBJ2-6; D gene: NA; V gene: TRBV13; clone size: NA
CDR3 protein: CASSLAGSSYEQYF; CDR3 DNA: TGTGCCAGCAGCTTAGCGGGGAGCTCCTACGAGCAGTACTTC; J gene: TRBJ2-7; D gene: NA; V gene: TRBV7-2; clone size: once